This section outlines one T cell receptor beta chain sequence together with its context. V lost 8 bases to trimming and J lost 5 bases, with 18 bases between them. Looked up from germline, CDR1 is MNHEY and CDR2 is SVGEGT. This CDR3 is 15 amino acids long. The sample belongs to a study of blood T cell repertoires in COVID-19. This table comes from immunoSEQ multiplex PCR, and its TCRdb copy is limited to in-frame clones, with some not included. Among tens of thousands of clones, 80% were seen once, and the ten largest hold 15% to 20%. This chain uses TRBV6-2 or TRBV6-3 with TRBJ2-2; D is perhaps TRBD1 (5 bases). The receptor was isolated from a human donor in a cohort sampled during active COVID-19. Sequencing was carried out using peripheral blood. CDR3 bases: TGTGCCAGCTGCCGGCAGGGCTTCTTTACCGGGGAGCTGTTTTTT. This gives the protein CASCRQGFFTGELFF.